Presented here are 4 T cell receptor beta chains from one specimen sequenced in a study of cytomegalovirus exposure and HLA in healthy donors. Libraries were prepared by immunoSEQ multiplex PCR; TCRdb keeps only in-frame clonotypes and omits some of them. The table has 250,000 to 350,000 clones, about 90% seen once. Input material: PBMCs. Receptors originate from a woman aged 25 to 39 in good health and CMV-seropositive.

This rearrangement joins TRBV27 to TRBJ1-3; tentative D call: TRBD1 (6 bases). Germline CDR1 reads MNHEY; CDR2 reads SMNVEV (reference sequence). The CDR3 consists of 17 residues. V shed 0 bases and J shed 0 bases, with 12 bases lying between them. The CDR3 region has the DNA TGTGCCAGCAGTTTATCGGCAGGGGTAGCCTCTGGAAACACCATATATTTT. This translates into CASSLSAGVASGNTIYF.

The V call is TRBV7-3, the J call TRBJ2-3, with TRBD1 as a possible D gene (5 bases). V lost 5 bases to trimming and J lost 4 bases, with 10 bases between them. This CDR3 is 13 amino acids long. CDR1 and CDR2 (germline): SGHTA, FQGTGA. The CDR3 DNA is TGTGCCAGCAGCCAGGGTGTCCCAGATACGCAGTATTTT. Translating gives CASSQGVPDTQYF.

The rearrangement uses TRBV9 and TRBJ2-7; 11 bases fit TRBD2. This CDR3 spans 16 amino acids. J gave up 7 bases and V 0 bases, and 9 bases lay outside the gene matches. From germline, CDR1 is SGDLS and CDR2 YYNGEE. The CDR3 sequence: CASSVGILAGEGEQYF. The CDR3 DNA sequence: TGTGCCAGCAGCGTAGGGATACTAGCGGGAGAAGGAGAGCAGTACTTC. Variable domain in full (rest from reference TRBV9 and TRBJ2-7): DSGVTQTPKHLITATGQRVTLRCSPRSGDLSVYWYQQSLDQGLQFLIQYYNGEERAKGNILERFSAQQFPDLHSELNLSSLELGDSALYFCASSVGILAGEGEQYFGPGTRLTVT.

V gene TRBV5-1 combines with J gene TRBJ1-1; D might be TRBD1 (6 bases). Germline V gives CDR1 SGHRS, CDR2 YFSETQ. The CDR3 has 14 amino acids. The ends were cut back, 4 bases at V and 7 bases at J, with 17 bases in the middle. CDR3 DNA: TGCGCCAGCAGCCACCGGGGTGGGGGCGGTGAAGCTTTCTTT. This codes for CASSHRGGGGEAFF.